These T cell receptor beta chains were read from a single sample in a study of CD8+ T cells in alopecia areata. The table came from immunoSEQ multiplex PCR; TCRdb's copy has only in-frame clones and leaves some out. There are tens of thousands of clones in the sample; approximately 61% occur only once, and around a sixth lies in the top ten. The source material was CD8+ T cells sorted from blood, sampled at week 0. All receptors come from a human donor with alopecia areata. Each CDR3 is given with its conserved first and last residue. The D gene is left open where the match is weak. Rows give clone size only sometimes, using once, few, many, or a class for an expanded clone.

v_gene: TRBV9; j_gene: TRBJ2-1; abundance: few; d_gene: TRBD1; CDR3aa: CASSWTGDNEQFF; CDR3nt: TGTGCCTCCTCCTGGACAGGGGACAATGAGCAGTTCTTC
v_gene: TRBV7-9; j_gene: TRBJ2-1; abundance: .; d_gene: TRBD1; CDR3aa: CASRDRGDEQFF; CDR3nt: TGTGCCAGCAGGGACAGGGGAGATGAGCAGTTCTTC
v_gene: TRBV15; j_gene: TRBJ2-5; abundance: .; d_gene: .; CDR3aa: CATSRGGLETQYF; CDR3nt: TGTGCCACCAGCAGAGGAGGGCTGGAGACCCAGTACTTC
v_gene: TRBV30; j_gene: TRBJ2-2; abundance: .; d_gene: TRBD1; CDR3aa: CAWRPRDRENTGELFF; CDR3nt: TGTGCCTGGAGACCAAGGGACAGGGAGAACACCGGGGAGCTGTTTTTT
v_gene: TRBV15; j_gene: TRBJ2-5; abundance: .; d_gene: .; CDR3aa: CATSSTAGETQYF; CDR3nt: TGTGCCACCAGCTCAACGGCGGGAGAGACCCAGTACTTC
v_gene: TRBV27; j_gene: TRBJ2-4; abundance: .; d_gene: TRBD1; CDR3aa: CASSPMLTTGGGDIQYF; CDR3nt: TGTGCCAGCAGTCCCATGCTTACGACAGGGGGAGGAGACATTCAGTACTTC
v_gene: TRBV5-6; j_gene: TRBJ2-2; abundance: .; d_gene: .; CDR3aa: CASSLDRYTGELFF; CDR3nt: TGTGCCAGCAGCTTGGACAGATACACCGGGGAGCTGTTTTTT
v_gene: TRBV30; j_gene: TRBJ1-2; abundance: few; d_gene: TRBD1; CDR3aa: CAWSQGDYGYTF; CDR3nt: TGTGCCTGGAGTCAGGGGGACTATGGCTACACCTTC
v_gene: TRBV4-1; j_gene: TRBJ2-3; abundance: .; d_gene: .; CDR3aa: CASSQIYTDTQYF; CDR3nt: TGCGCCAGCAGCCAAATCTACACAGATACGCAGTATTTT
v_gene: TRBV30; j_gene: TRBJ2-6; abundance: .; d_gene: .; CDR3aa: CALEGSSGANVLTF; CDR3nt: TGTGCCCTGGAGGGAAGCTCTGGGGCCAACGTCCTGACTTTC
v_gene: TRBV30; j_gene: TRBJ1-1; abundance: .; d_gene: .; CDR3aa: CAWSVFLHTEAFF; CDR3nt: TGTGCCTGGAGTGTTTTTTTGCACACTGAAGCTTTCTTT
v_gene: TRBV20-1; j_gene: TRBJ2-7; abundance: .; d_gene: .; CDR3aa: CSATGSEQYF; CDR3nt: TGCAGTGCAACAGGGAGCGAGCAGTACTTC
v_gene: TRBV28; j_gene: TRBJ2-2; abundance: few; d_gene: TRBD2; CDR3aa: CASSLSSLSGANTGELFF; CDR3nt: TGTGCCAGCAGTTTAAGTTCACTTAGCGGGGCGAACACCGGGGAGCTGTTTTTT
v_gene: TRBV7-8; j_gene: TRBJ2-1; abundance: .; d_gene: TRBD2; CDR3aa: CASSLSSGRSGEQFF; CDR3nt: TGTGCCAGCAGCTTAAGCAGCGGGAGGTCGGGTGAGCAGTTCTTC
v_gene: TRBV13; j_gene: TRBJ2-5; abundance: few; d_gene: TRBD1; CDR3aa: CASSWDRETQYF; CDR3nt: TGTGCCAGCAGCTGGGACAGAGAGACCCAGTACTTC
v_gene: TRBV29-1; j_gene: TRBJ2-5; abundance: .; d_gene: .; CDR3aa: CSAGQETQYF; CDR3nt: TGCAGCGCCGGCCAAGAGACCCAGTACTTC
v_gene: TRBV25-1; j_gene: TRBJ1-1; abundance: .; d_gene: .; CDR3aa: CASSVGNTEAFF; CDR3nt: TGTGCCAGCAGTGTGGGGAACACTGAAGCTTTCTTT
v_gene: TRBV29-1; j_gene: TRBJ2-5; abundance: .; d_gene: .; CDR3aa: CSVEDGGGETQYF; CDR3nt: TGCAGCGTTGAAGATGGGGGTGGTGAGACCCAGTACTTC
v_gene: TRBV7-2; j_gene: TRBJ2-1; abundance: few; d_gene: .; CDR3aa: CASSSRGTYNEQFF; CDR3nt: TGTGCCAGCAGCTCAAGGGGGACCTACAATGAGCAGTTCTTC
v_gene: TRBV9; j_gene: TRBJ1-1; abundance: few; d_gene: .; CDR3aa: CASSAQVWNTEAFF; CDR3nt: TGTGCCAGCAGCGCCCAAGTGTGGAACACTGAAGCTTTCTTT
v_gene: TRBV27; j_gene: TRBJ2-3; abundance: .; d_gene: .; CDR3aa: CATLHWDTQYF; CDR3nt: TGTGCCACCCTCCACTGGGATACGCAGTATTTT
v_gene: TRBV30; j_gene: TRBJ2-1; abundance: .; d_gene: .; CDR3aa: CAWSEGGGNEQFF; CDR3nt: TGTGCCTGGAGTGAGGGGGGTGGAAATGAGCAGTTCTTC
v_gene: TRBV30; j_gene: TRBJ2-2; abundance: few; d_gene: TRBD1; CDR3aa: CAWDGTGVKRELFF; CDR3nt: TGTGCCTGGGACGGGACAGGGGTGAAGCGGGAGCTGTTTTTT
v_gene: TRBV27; j_gene: TRBJ1-2; abundance: .; d_gene: TRBD1; CDR3aa: CASSLSRTGRYGYTF; CDR3nt: TGTGCCAGCAGTTTATCACGGACAGGGCGCTATGGCTACACCTTC
v_gene: TRBV29-1; j_gene: TRBJ2-3; abundance: few; d_gene: .; CDR3aa: CSVETSQTDTQYF; CDR3nt: TGCAGCGTTGAAACCAGCCAGACAGATACGCAGTATTTT
v_gene: TRBV5-1; j_gene: TRBJ2-3; abundance: .; d_gene: .; CDR3aa: CASRTGATSTDTQYF; CDR3nt: TGCGCCAGCAGGACCGGAGCGACTAGCACAGATACGCAGTATTTT
v_gene: TRBV6-5; j_gene: TRBJ2-3; abundance: .; d_gene: .; CDR3aa: CASSPRTDTQYF; CDR3nt: TGTGCCAGCAGTCCCCGCACAGATACGCAGTATTTT
v_gene: TRBV14; j_gene: TRBJ2-1; abundance: .; d_gene: TRBD2; CDR3aa: CASSQSGRDEQFF; CDR3nt: TGTGCCAGCAGCCAGTCAGGGAGGGATGAGCAGTTCTTC
v_gene: TRBV25-1; j_gene: TRBJ2-2; abundance: .; d_gene: TRBD1; CDR3aa: CASTPRDREDTGELFF; CDR3nt: TGTGCCAGCACCCCCCGGGACAGGGAAGACACCGGGGAGCTGTTTTTT
v_gene: TRBV10-3; j_gene: TRBJ2-3; abundance: .; d_gene: TRBD2; CDR3aa: CASRTGLAGTDTQYF; CDR3nt: TGTGCCAGCAGGACCGGACTAGCTGGCACAGATACGCAGTATTTT
v_gene: TRBV9; j_gene: TRBJ2-7; abundance: .; d_gene: .; CDR3aa: CASSVGGGSPYEQYF; CDR3nt: TGTGCCAGCAGCGTAGGAGGGGGATCCCCTTACGAGCAGTACTTC
v_gene: TRBV7-9; j_gene: TRBJ1-2; abundance: .; d_gene: TRBD1; CDR3aa: CASSLEQGDGYTF; CDR3nt: TGTGCCAGCAGCTTAGAACAGGGGGATGGCTACACCTTC
v_gene: TRBV7-9; j_gene: TRBJ2-7; abundance: .; d_gene: .; CDR3aa: CASSWNYEQYF; CDR3nt: TGTGCCAGCAGCTGGAACTACGAGCAGTACTTC
v_gene: TRBV5-6; j_gene: TRBJ2-2; abundance: .; d_gene: .; CDR3aa: CASSSYTGELFF; CDR3nt: TGTGCCAGCAGCTCTTACACCGGGGAGCTGTTTTTT
v_gene: TRBV7-9; j_gene: TRBJ2-5; abundance: once; d_gene: .; CDR3aa: CASSSSEIGQLETQYF; CDR3nt: TGTGCCAGCAGCTCATCAGAGATCGGACAATTAGAGACCCAGTACTTC